This is a list of T cell receptor beta chains from one sample in a study of blood T cell repertoires in COVID-19. TCRdb's copy holds only in-frame clones and misses some; the assay was immunoSEQ multiplex PCR. The table has about 200,000 clones, roughly 86% seen once. Sequences were obtained from peripheral blood. The receptors were gathered from a man in his sixties with acute or convalescent COVID-19. The CDR3 runs from the conserved cysteine through the conserved F or W. D genes are given only for firm matches.

d_call j_call v_call cdr3_aa
TRBD1 TRBJ2-1 TRBV6-4 CASSNWTGSDEQFF
- TRBJ1-3 TRBV18 CASSPGRSSGNTIYF
TRBD1 TRBJ2-3 TRBV7-9 CASSPVRGQGRTDTQYF
- TRBJ1-3 TRBV9 CASSVHRNTIYF
- TRBJ2-1 TRBV4-1 CASSQVRFSPNEQFF
TRBD1 TRBJ1-5 TRBV5-7 CASSPETGRINQPQHF
- TRBJ1-5 TRBV19 CASSRAPTEDQPQHF
- TRBJ1-3 TRBV30 CAWAASGNTIYF
TRBD1 TRBJ1-5 TRBV6-5 CASRETGGRNQPQHF
- TRBJ2-7 TRBV5-1 CASGVGGSSYEQYF
TRBD1 TRBJ2-7 TRBV6-1 CASSEATGTGPGYEQYF
- TRBJ1-6 TRBV19 CASSDIGGNSPLHF
TRBD1 TRBJ1-1 TRBV4-1 CASSQGTGGRAEAFF
TRBD2 TRBJ2-7 TRBV11-3 CASSPEAGGTYEQYF
- TRBJ1-1 TRBV6-5 CASRIPGTEAFF
TRBD1 TRBJ2-3 TRBV29-1 CSAARVTGGTDTQYF
TRBD2 TRBJ2-5 TRBV14 CASSQPGTSGGKETQYF
- TRBJ2-1 TRBV9 CASSVVEGDNEQFF
TRBD1 TRBJ1-3 TRBV5-1 CASSRHLDRGPGNTIYF
TRBD1 TRBJ2-6 TRBV28 CASSLYGQGRGANVLTF
TRBD1 TRBJ2-7 TRBV29-1 CSVGQGAYEQYF
TRBD1 TRBJ1-2 TRBV10-1 CASRTGDRYGYTF
- TRBJ2-2 TRBV2 CASTMGHRNTGELFF
TRBD1 TRBJ1-3 TRBV6-6 CASSPSFGDRGDGNTIYF
TRBD1 TRBJ2-7 TRBV11-2 CASSLVAQGAHEQYF
- TRBJ1-2 TRBV28 CASSLRQADGYTF
- TRBJ2-7 TRBV5-1 CASRRARDGEQYF
- TRBJ2-2 TRBV7-2 CASSLGQWTGELFF
TRBD1 TRBJ1-5 TRBV7-9 CASSFWGTGDRSNQPQHF
- TRBJ2-3 TRBV7-3 CASSLNSVATDTQYF
- TRBJ1-2 TRBV13 CASRPTGNSGYTF
- TRBJ2-7 TRBV19 CASSIWWGHYEQYF
- TRBJ2-3 TRBV5-1 CASSLYRGPDTQYF
- TRBJ1-5 TRBV6-4 CASSAGGRQPQHF
TRBD1 TRBJ1-2 TRBV5-6 CASSSTGTGGDGYTF
- TRBJ2-1 TRBV18 CASSLQGGGGAQYEQFF
- TRBJ2-1 TRBV7-9 CASSLRTGLGNEQFF
TRBD1 TRBJ2-7 TRBV6-5 CASSYGGTGGYEQYF
- TRBJ2-5 TRBV11-3 CASSLGGPQTQYF
- TRBJ2-7 TRBV6-2/TRBV6-3 CASSLSVPYEQYF
- TRBJ2-1 TRBV10-2 CASSELGTTYNEQFF
- TRBJ2-4 TRBV6-2/TRBV6-3 CASSYLGRGLADIQYF
TRBD1 TRBJ1-1 TRBV6-2/TRBV6-3 CASSSGTGAPNTEAFF
TRBD1 TRBJ1-4 TRBV7-2 CASSSWGQGANEKLFF
- TRBJ2-3 TRBV27 CASSPLAIAQYSDTQYF